Listed here are 16 T cell receptor beta chains from one sample, sequenced in a study of cytomegalovirus exposure and HLA in healthy donors. The method was immunoSEQ multiplex PCR; TCRdb's version includes in-frame clones alone and lacks a portion of them. The sample includes roughly 350,000 clones, just over 85% of them seen just once. Input material: PBMCs. Source of these receptors: a woman aged 18-35 years in good health and CMV-seronegative.

CDR3 in amino acids: CASSSGGSSYNEQFF. As DNA, the CDR3 is TGTGCCAGCAGTAGCGGGGGCAGCTCCTACAATGAGCAGTTCTTC. V gene TRBV28 combines with J gene TRBJ2-1; TRBD2 agrees at 8 bases. J gave up 0 bases and V 5 bases, and 3 bases lay outside the gene matches. CDR3 length: 15 residues. Germline V lookup: CDR1 MDHEN, CDR2 SYDVKM.

The V gene is TRBV6-1, the J gene TRBJ2-1, with D perhaps TRBD2 (5 bases). The CDR3 covers 14 residues. V was cut by 7 bases and J by 0 bases, with 10 bases left in between. Per germline, CDR1 MNHNS and CDR2 SASEGT. The CDR3 is CASTGSSSYNEQFF. CDR3 nucleotides: TGTGCCAGCACGGGATCCAGCTCCTACAATGAGCAGTTCTTC.

The chain uses TRBV5-1 and TRBJ2-1; D is undetermined. This CDR3 spans 14 amino acids. Germline V gene sequence: CDR1 SGHRS, CDR2 YFSETQ. Deletions cut 2 bases from V and 0 bases from J, with 6 bases between. CDR3 region: CASSLSSSYNEQFF. CDR3 in DNA: TGCGCCAGCAGCTTATCTAGCTCCTACAATGAGCAGTTCTTC.

In this sample, this clone turned up a few times. This sequence joins TRBV7-2 and TRBJ2-7; maybe TRBD2 (6 bases). The CDR3 is 15 amino acids. Between the trimmed V and J ends, which lost 3 bases and 2 bases, there was a span of 14 bases. Germline CDR1 reads SGHTA; CDR2 reads FQGNSA. Written as DNA, the CDR3 is TGTGCCAGCAGCTTGCTACGGGACTTCGCCTACGAGCAGTACTTC. Its protein product is CASSLLRDFAYEQYF.

The chain carries TRBV28 and TRBJ2-3, with D possibly being TRBD2 (6 bases). The CDR3 has 13 residues. CDR1 MDHEN and CDR2 SYDVKM come from the germline V gene. Trimming took off 7 bases at V and 7 bases at J, with 15 bases between the two ends. CDR3: CASTVSGVNTQYF. The CDR3 DNA reads as TGTGCCAGCACCGTCTCGGGGGTGAATACGCAGTATTTT.

This clone was counted a few times. The gene calls are TRBV27 and TRBJ2-5; the D is unclear. CDR3 length: 15 amino acids. CDR1 is MNHEY and CDR2 is SMNVEV in the germline V gene (reference sequence). V was shortened by 4 bases and J by 1 base, with 13 bases between the two germline ends. The CDR3 here is CASSSPPRLQETQYF. The CDR3 coding sequence is TGTGCCAGCAGTTCGCCTCCGCGGCTCCAAGAGACCCAGTACTTC.

The chain's CDR3 is CASSQLPLEERLASSTGELFF. CDR3 bases: TGCGCCAGCAGCCAATTGCCCCTTGAGGAGAGGCTGGCGTCGAGCACCGGGGAGCTGTTTTTT. J is TRBJ2-2 and V is TRBV4-3; D is unclear. This CDR3 has 21 residues. CDR1 is LGHNA and CDR2 is YSLEER in the germline V gene. Trimming left V 2 bases short and J 4 bases short, with 29 bases between.

The chain has TRBV1 and TRBJ2-1; the table's D call TRBD2 went unverified against the DNA. TRBV1 is shown as a pseudogene. The CDR3 runs to 20 residues. In DNA, the CDR3 is TGCACCAGCAGCCAAGATTTCAACCCCTGGACTAGCGGGACTACTGGTGAGCAGTTCTTC. Protein product: CTSSQDFNPWTSGTTGEQFF.

CDR3: CAWSRYSMETETQYF. The CDR3 DNA reads as TGTGCCTGGAGTCGCTATTCTATGGAGACTGAGACCCAGTACTTC. This chain joins TRBV30 and TRBJ2-5, with D uncertain. The CDR3 length is 15 residues. Trimming shortened V by 2 bases and J by 5 bases, and 18 bases separated the two germline ends. CDR1 GTSNPN and CDR2 SVGIG come from the germline V gene (reference sequence).

CDR3 loop: CASSPGAGMGDTQYF. The CDR3 DNA follows: TGTGCCAGCAGCCCGGGAGCAGGGATGGGAGATACGCAGTATTTT. The chain employs TRBV5-8 and TRBJ2-3; TRBD2 is a possible D gene (6 bases). Germline V gene data show CDR1 as SGHTS and CDR2 as YDEGEE. Between the trimmed V and J ends, which lost 4 bases and 5 bases, there was a span of 17 bases. This CDR3 is 15 amino acids long.

In nucleotides, the CDR3 is TGTGCCAGCAGCGTAGCGACTAGCGGGACTGGCAATGAGCAGTTCTTC. It specifies CASSVATSGTGNEQFF. The chain is built from TRBV9 and TRBJ2-1; TRBD2 aligns across 11 bases. There are 16 residues in the CDR3. Germline CDR1 and CDR2: SGDLS and YYNGEE. After removal of 0 bases from V and 6 bases from J, the junction contained 5 bases not matched to a gene.

The genes are TRBV4-3 and TRBJ2-1, with TRBD2 matching over 11 bases. CDR3 size: 13 residues. Germline V gene sequence: CDR1 LGHNA, CDR2 YSLEER. V was pared by 4 bases and J by 10 bases, with 3 bases of the junction left unmatched. The DNA for the CDR3 is TGCGCCAGCAGCCCTAGCGGGGGGCACGAGCAGTTCTTC. Translated: CASSPSGGHEQFF.

The V gene is TRBV9, the J gene TRBJ2-1; 12 bases agree with TRBD2. V was pared by 7 bases and J by 7 bases, with 12 bases of the junction left unmatched. Per germline, CDR1 SGDLS and CDR2 YYNGEE. The CDR3 loop spans 16 amino acids. In DNA form, the CDR3 reads TGTGCCAGCTCGAAGCAGGGACTAGCGGGTTCGAATGAGCAGTTCTTC. The encoded protein is CASSKQGLAGSNEQFF.

CDR3 in amino acids: CSVLGLAGVKAQETQYF. For the CDR3, the DNA is TGCAGCGTTCTGGGACTAGCGGGGGTAAAAGCCCAAGAGACCCAGTACTTC. This rearrangement joins TRBV29-1 to TRBJ2-5; TRBD2 matches at 14 bases. Per the germline V gene, CDR1 is SQVTM and CDR2 is ANQGSEA. The CDR3 totals 17 residues. Trimming at V came to 5 bases and at J to 1 base, leaving 9 bases not matched to a gene.

V gene TRBV27 combines with J gene TRBJ2-7; 12 nucleotides agree with TRBD1. The CDR3 runs to 15 residues. Unmatched junction bases numbered 9, after V lost 5 bases and J lost 7 bases. CDR1 is MNHEY, CDR2 SMNVEV, per germline (reference sequence). CDR3 DNA: TGTGCCAGCAGTGACCGGGACAGGGGGCGAGTTGAGCAGTACTTC. It encodes CASSDRDRGRVEQYF.

This clone was recorded only once. CDR3 in amino acids: CATSRGTGDRSIYNEQFF. DNA of the CDR3: TGTGCCACCAGCAGAGGGACAGGGGATCGGTCGATCTACAATGAGCAGTTCTTC. The rearrangement joins TRBV15 to TRBJ2-1, with 9 nucleotides matching TRBD1. J was trimmed by 3 bases and V by 1 base; bases with no gene match: 10. The CDR3 is 18 amino acids. CDR1 and CDR2 from the germline V gene are LNHNV and YYDKDF (reference sequence).